The rows below give T cell receptor beta chains drawn from one sample of a study of neurological immune-mediated disorders. TCRdb re-called the 5' RACE reads through MiXCR, storing one row per CDR3 protein. The sample has about 53,000 distinct CDR3 sequences; around 3.5% are singletons. Sequences were obtained from PBMCs. The receptor set was obtained from a woman in her 30s with multiple sclerosis. Each CDR3 is given with its conserved first and last residue. Fields, in order: clone size, D gene, V gene, CDR3 length, J gene, CDR3 DNA, CDR3 protein. D genes are given only for firm matches. Size is omitted from some rows. Given values are once, few, many or a class for expanded clones.

clone_size: many; d_call: -; v_call: TRBV9; cdr3_length: 12; j_call: TRBJ1-1; cdr3_nt: TGTGCCAGCAGTCCTAAGTTGACTGAAGCTTTCTTT; cdr3_aa: CASSPKLTEAFF
clone_size: medium-sized; d_call: TRBD2; v_call: TRBV29-1; cdr3_length: 13; j_call: TRBJ2-7; cdr3_nt: TGCAGCGTTGAAGATCGGGGGGGTGTAGAGCAGTACTTC; cdr3_aa: CSVEDRGGVEQYF
clone_size: many; d_call: -; v_call: TRBV9; cdr3_length: 13; j_call: TRBJ1-3; cdr3_nt: TGTGCCAGCAGCCCCGACTCTGGAAACACCATATATTTT; cdr3_aa: CASSPDSGNTIYF
clone_size: many; d_call: -; v_call: TRBV14; cdr3_length: 11; j_call: TRBJ2-5; cdr3_nt: TGTGCCAGCAGCCAAGATCTTACCCAGTACTTC; cdr3_aa: CASSQDLTQYF
clone_size: many; d_call: TRBD1; v_call: TRBV20-1; cdr3_length: 16; j_call: TRBJ1-1; cdr3_nt: TGCAGTGCTCCGTCCCGACCGACAGGGCTGAACACTGAAGCTTTCTTT; cdr3_aa: CSAPSRPTGLNTEAFF
clone_size: many; d_call: TRBD1; v_call: TRBV7-2; cdr3_length: 15; j_call: TRBJ1-5; cdr3_nt: TGTGCCAGCAGCTTAGCTGGGACAGGGGTTCAGCCCCAGAATTTT; cdr3_aa: CASSLAGTGVQPQNF
clone_size: many; d_call: -; v_call: TRBV3-1; cdr3_length: 16; j_call: TRBJ2-5; cdr3_nt: TGTGCCAGCAGCCAAGAAAGGACGGGGTGGGGAGAGACCCAGTACTTC; cdr3_aa: CASSQERTGWGETQYF
clone_size: many; d_call: -; v_call: TRBV5-5; cdr3_length: 15; j_call: TRBJ1-2; cdr3_nt: TGTGCCAGCAGCCTAGCTGGGGCAAGCGGCACTGGCTACACCTTC; cdr3_aa: CASSLAGASGTGYTF
clone_size: many; d_call: TRBD1; v_call: TRBV20-1; cdr3_length: 15; j_call: TRBJ2-7; cdr3_nt: TGCAGTGCTAATCCCGGGACAGGGGGGTCCTACGAGCAGTACTTC; cdr3_aa: CSANPGTGGSYEQYF
clone_size: many; d_call: -; v_call: TRBV7-9; cdr3_length: 14; j_call: TRBJ1-5; cdr3_nt: TGTGCCAGCAGCCAAGGCCAGGGTGATCAGCCCCAGCATTTT; cdr3_aa: CASSQGQGDQPQHF
clone_size: -; d_call: -; v_call: TRBV4-1; cdr3_length: 14; j_call: TRBJ1-2; cdr3_nt: TGCGCCAGCAGCCAAGGGTGGGGGAACTATGGCTACACCTTC; cdr3_aa: CASSQGWGNYGYTF
clone_size: many; d_call: -; v_call: TRBV7-2; cdr3_length: 14; j_call: TRBJ1-4; cdr3_nt: TGTGCCAGCGCGGGCGGATACACTAATGAAAAACTGTTTTTT; cdr3_aa: CASAGGYTNEKLFF
clone_size: -; d_call: -; v_call: TRBV5-1; cdr3_length: 13; j_call: TRBJ2-7; cdr3_nt: TGCGCCAGCAATGGAGGTAGGCTCTACGAGCAGTACTTC; cdr3_aa: CASNGGRLYEQYF
clone_size: many; d_call: -; v_call: TRBV20-1; cdr3_length: 14; j_call: TRBJ2-1; cdr3_nt: TGCAGTGCTAGAGACCCCTTAGCAGGGCTTGAGCAGTTCTTC; cdr3_aa: CSARDPLAGLEQFF
clone_size: -; d_call: TRBD1; v_call: TRBV2; cdr3_length: 14; j_call: TRBJ1-2; cdr3_nt: TGTGCCAGCAGTGAATTTAAGGGGGCGAATGGCTACACCTTC; cdr3_aa: CASSEFKGANGYTF
clone_size: many; d_call: -; v_call: TRBV7-2; cdr3_length: 13; j_call: TRBJ1-5; cdr3_nt: TGTGCCAGCAGTTCCGTTGGGGGAGGGCCCCAGCATTTT; cdr3_aa: CASSSVGGGPQHF
clone_size: -; d_call: -; v_call: TRBV6-2/TRBV6-3; cdr3_length: 12; j_call: TRBJ1-5; cdr3_nt: TGTGCCAGCAGTCTTGGCGCCAGGGCCCAGAATTTT; cdr3_aa: CASSLGARAQNF
clone_size: many; d_call: -; v_call: TRBV11-2; cdr3_length: 13; j_call: TRBJ1-1; cdr3_nt: TGTGCCAGCAGCACTATCTTAAAGGCTGAAGCTTTCTTT; cdr3_aa: CASSTILKAEAFF
clone_size: many; d_call: -; v_call: TRBV12-3/TRBV12-4; cdr3_length: 14; j_call: TRBJ1-1; cdr3_nt: TGTGCCAGCACCCGAACCGGAGCAGACGGGGAAGCTTTCTTT; cdr3_aa: CASTRTGADGEAFF
clone_size: many; d_call: -; v_call: TRBV9; cdr3_length: 16; j_call: TRBJ2-3; cdr3_nt: TGTGCCAGCAGCGTAGTCCCAGGTGGGGGCACAGATACGCAGTATTTT; cdr3_aa: CASSVVPGGGTDTQYF
clone_size: many; d_call: TRBD2; v_call: TRBV20-1; cdr3_length: 15; j_call: TRBJ2-2; cdr3_nt: TGCAGTGCTAGACCTAGCGGGAGGGGCACCGGGGAGCTGTTTTTT; cdr3_aa: CSARPSGRGTGELFF
clone_size: many; d_call: -; v_call: TRBV7-7; cdr3_length: 15; j_call: TRBJ2-3; cdr3_nt: TGTGCTAGCAGCTTATCCGGGGAGAGCACAGATACGCAGTATTTT; cdr3_aa: CASSLSGESTDTQYF
clone_size: -; d_call: -; v_call: TRBV5-1; cdr3_length: 13; j_call: TRBJ2-6; cdr3_nt: TGCGCCAGCAGCCTCCTTGGGGCCAACGTCCTGACTTTC; cdr3_aa: CASSLLGANVLTF
clone_size: many; d_call: -; v_call: TRBV28; cdr3_length: 14; j_call: TRBJ1-2; cdr3_nt: TGTGCCAGCAGTTTGGGGAACTCCCCCGCTGGCTACACCTTC; cdr3_aa: CASSLGNSPAGYTF
clone_size: many; d_call: -; v_call: TRBV20-1; cdr3_length: 12; j_call: TRBJ1-4; cdr3_nt: TGCAGTGCTAGACTAATGGGAGAAAAACTGTTTTTT; cdr3_aa: CSARLMGEKLFF
clone_size: -; d_call: TRBD1; v_call: TRBV7-9; cdr3_length: 15; j_call: TRBJ2-3; cdr3_nt: TGTGCCAGCACCTACAACAGGGGGCTTGCAGATACGCAGTATTTT; cdr3_aa: CASTYNRGLADTQYF
clone_size: -; d_call: -; v_call: TRBV2; cdr3_length: 14; j_call: TRBJ1-5; cdr3_nt: TGTGCCAGCAGTGGCCAGTATAGCAATCAGCCCCAGAATTTT; cdr3_aa: CASSGQYSNQPQNF
clone_size: few; d_call: TRBD2; v_call: TRBV10-3; cdr3_length: 14; j_call: TRBJ2-1; cdr3_nt: TGTGCCATCAGTGACCGACTAGCCAACAATGAGCAGTTCTTC; cdr3_aa: CAISDRLANNEQFF
clone_size: many; d_call: -; v_call: TRBV29-1; cdr3_length: 11; j_call: TRBJ2-5; cdr3_nt: TGCAGCGTTCGGGCAGAAGAGACCCAGTACTTC; cdr3_aa: CSVRAEETQYF
clone_size: -; d_call: -; v_call: TRBV5-6; cdr3_length: 16; j_call: TRBJ2-4; cdr3_nt: TGTGCCAGCAGCTTTCAGGGCGTCAAAAACAAAAACATTCAGTACTTC; cdr3_aa: CASSFQGVKNKNIQYF
clone_size: few; d_call: -; v_call: TRBV5-1; cdr3_length: 14; j_call: TRBJ2-7; cdr3_nt: TGCGCCAGCAGCTTGAAGGGGTCGAACTACGAGCAGTACTTC; cdr3_aa: CASSLKGSNYEQYF
clone_size: -; d_call: -; v_call: TRBV11-3; cdr3_length: 12; j_call: TRBJ2-7; cdr3_nt: TGTGCCAGCAGCTTACGGGGCTACGAGCAGTACTTC; cdr3_aa: CASSLRGYEQYF
clone_size: many; d_call: TRBD2; v_call: TRBV9; cdr3_length: 17; j_call: TRBJ2-1; cdr3_nt: TGTGCCAGCAGCGTAGCTTCCCGGATAGCGGGAAACAATGAGCAGTTCTTC; cdr3_aa: CASSVASRIAGNNEQFF
clone_size: many; d_call: -; v_call: TRBV13; cdr3_length: 16; j_call: TRBJ2-1; cdr3_nt: TGTGCCAGCAGCTTAGGCTTGAGGGGTGAAGGGAATGAGCAGTTCTTC; cdr3_aa: CASSLGLRGEGNEQFF
clone_size: many; d_call: TRBD1; v_call: TRBV29-1; cdr3_length: 14; j_call: TRBJ1-5; cdr3_nt: TGCAGCGCCCGGACAGGGGATAGCAATCAGCCCCAGCATTTT; cdr3_aa: CSARTGDSNQPQHF
clone_size: many; d_call: -; v_call: TRBV6-2/TRBV6-3; cdr3_length: 13; j_call: TRBJ2-5; cdr3_nt: TGTGCCAGCGGGGACCCGGCACGGGAGACCCAGTACTTC; cdr3_aa: CASGDPARETQYF
clone_size: few; d_call: -; v_call: TRBV14; cdr3_length: 17; j_call: TRBJ2-1; cdr3_nt: TGTGCCAGCAGCCAAGACGAAAGATGGAGCTCCTACAATGAGCAGTTCTTC; cdr3_aa: CASSQDERWSSYNEQFF
clone_size: many; d_call: TRBD2; v_call: TRBV4-2; cdr3_length: 17; j_call: TRBJ2-3; cdr3_nt: TGTGCCAGCAGCTTACGACCGGGACTAGCGGGAGGAGATACGCAGTATTTT; cdr3_aa: CASSLRPGLAGGDTQYF
clone_size: many; d_call: -; v_call: TRBV24-1; cdr3_length: 12; j_call: TRBJ2-5; cdr3_nt: TGTGCCACCAGTGATGGGCGGGAGACCCAGTACTTC; cdr3_aa: CATSDGRETQYF
clone_size: many; d_call: -; v_call: TRBV7-2; cdr3_length: 15; j_call: TRBJ2-1; cdr3_nt: TGTGCCAGCAGCTTAGGTGGATTCCCAAATATTGAGCAGTTCTTC; cdr3_aa: CASSLGGFPNIEQFF
clone_size: many; d_call: -; v_call: TRBV7-2; cdr3_length: 16; j_call: TRBJ2-2; cdr3_nt: TGTGCCAGCAGCTTAGGGGGGGGCGCGAACACCGGGGAGCTGTTTTTT; cdr3_aa: CASSLGGGANTGELFF
clone_size: many; d_call: TRBD2; v_call: TRBV4-1; cdr3_length: 14; j_call: TRBJ2-1; cdr3_nt: TGCGCCAGCAGCCAAAGCGGGGGGTACAATGAGCAGTTCTTC; cdr3_aa: CASSQSGGYNEQFF
clone_size: many; d_call: -; v_call: TRBV9; cdr3_length: 13; j_call: TRBJ2-6; cdr3_nt: TGTGCCAGCAATCCAGGGGTGTCCAACGTCCTGACTTTC; cdr3_aa: CASNPGVSNVLTF
clone_size: many; d_call: -; v_call: TRBV18; cdr3_length: 13; j_call: TRBJ1-5; cdr3_nt: TGTGCCAGCTCACGGGGAGCCAATCAGCCCCAGCATTTT; cdr3_aa: CASSRGANQPQHF
clone_size: many; d_call: TRBD2; v_call: TRBV12-3/TRBV12-4; cdr3_length: 15; j_call: TRBJ2-2; cdr3_nt: TGTGCCAGCAGTCCCCGGGGGGGGAACACCGGGGAGCTGTTTTTT; cdr3_aa: CASSPRGGNTGELFF
clone_size: few; d_call: -; v_call: TRBV6-5; cdr3_length: 15; j_call: TRBJ1-5; cdr3_nt: TGTGCCAGCAGTTACTCGGCGGTTAGCAATCAGCCCCAGAATTTT; cdr3_aa: CASSYSAVSNQPQNF
clone_size: many; d_call: TRBD2; v_call: TRBV6-5; cdr3_length: 15; j_call: TRBJ2-3; cdr3_nt: TGTGCCAGCAGCCAACCGGGACTAGCAGCGGATACGCAGTATTTT; cdr3_aa: CASSQPGLAADTQYF
clone_size: many; d_call: TRBD1; v_call: TRBV5-1; cdr3_length: 15; j_call: TRBJ1-1; cdr3_nt: TGCGCCAGCAGCTCTGCCGGGACAGTGAACACTGAAGCTTTCTTT; cdr3_aa: CASSSAGTVNTEAFF
clone_size: many; d_call: TRBD2; v_call: TRBV12-3/TRBV12-4; cdr3_length: 16; j_call: TRBJ2-3; cdr3_nt: TGTGCCAGCAGTTCGCGCACTAGCGGCTACACAGATACGCAGTATTTT; cdr3_aa: CASSSRTSGYTDTQYF
clone_size: many; d_call: TRBD2; v_call: TRBV4-1; cdr3_length: 14; j_call: TRBJ2-1; cdr3_nt: TGCGCCAGCAGCCGAGCGGGGATCTACAATGAGCAGTTCTTC; cdr3_aa: CASSRAGIYNEQFF
clone_size: many; d_call: TRBD1; v_call: TRBV6-2/TRBV6-3; cdr3_length: 16; j_call: TRBJ1-5; cdr3_nt: TGTGCCAGCAGTTACTCGAGGTACAGGGGGCTTCAGCCCCAGCATTTT; cdr3_aa: CASSYSRYRGLQPQHF
clone_size: many; d_call: -; v_call: TRBV5-5; cdr3_length: 15; j_call: TRBJ2-3; cdr3_nt: TGTGCCAGTCGCGACAGCTACGACATCTGGGATACGCAGTATTTT; cdr3_aa: CASRDSYDIWDTQYF
clone_size: -; d_call: TRBD1; v_call: TRBV5-6; cdr3_length: 15; j_call: TRBJ2-1; cdr3_nt: TGTGCCAGCAGCCATGACAGGGGGAGGCTCAATGAGCAGTTCTTC; cdr3_aa: CASSHDRGRLNEQFF
clone_size: many; d_call: -; v_call: TRBV5-1; cdr3_length: 17; j_call: TRBJ1-3; cdr3_nt: TGCGCCAGCAGCTTGAAAAGCGAACCACACTCTGGAAACACCATATATTTT; cdr3_aa: CASSLKSEPHSGNTIYF
clone_size: many; d_call: -; v_call: TRBV20-1; cdr3_length: 13; j_call: TRBJ1-1; cdr3_nt: TGCAGTGCCCCCACGCAGGTGTGGACTGAAGCTTTCTTT; cdr3_aa: CSAPTQVWTEAFF
clone_size: many; d_call: TRBD1; v_call: TRBV20-1; cdr3_length: 14; j_call: TRBJ1-2; cdr3_nt: TGCAGTGCTGGGGGACAGGGGGAAGTCTATGGCTACACCTTC; cdr3_aa: CSAGGQGEVYGYTF
clone_size: many; d_call: -; v_call: TRBV7-6; cdr3_length: 15; j_call: TRBJ2-2; cdr3_nt: TGTGCCAGCAGCTTTATGCTCCGAAACACCGGGGAGCTGTTTTTT; cdr3_aa: CASSFMLRNTGELFF
clone_size: many; d_call: TRBD1; v_call: TRBV27; cdr3_length: 14; j_call: TRBJ1-2; cdr3_nt: TGTGCCAGCAGTTCAGGACAGGGGGTCTATGGCTACACCTTC; cdr3_aa: CASSSGQGVYGYTF